This TCR beta chain was observed in a study of T cell responses to AZD1222 COVID-19 vaccine. Study-wide results and caveats: Clonal diversity may have been underestimated, and the donors were mostly white British, with more females than males. Only after the peak T cell response were repertoires sampled.

The V gene's germline CDR1 is SGHKS and CDR2 YYEKEE (reference sequence). V shed 4 bases and J 6 bases; nucleotides not matched to a gene: 9. This CDR3 has 16 residues. On this clone: Its antigen is currently unknown.

Produced via immunoSEQ multiplex PCR; TCRdb's table is partial and in-frame only. The sample yields 90,000 to 150,000 clones, roughly 91% seen once. This material consisted of peripheral blood, taken 28 days after the second AZD1222 dose. The TCR was taken from an adult who received the AZD1222 COVID-19 vaccine. The chain uses TRBV5-5 and TRBJ2-1; 11 nucleotides match TRBD2. As DNA, the CDR3 is TGTGCCAGCAGCGCCTATAGCGGGGGGGCCGGCAATGAGCAGTTCTTC. Amino acids: CASSAYSGGAGNEQFF.